The next 14 T cell receptor beta chains were all read from a single sample in a study of blood T cell repertoires in COVID-19. This table comes from immunoSEQ multiplex PCR, and its TCRdb copy is limited to in-frame clones, with some not included. The sample records just over 300,000 clones, 80% to 90% being singletons. The specimen sequenced was PBMCs or T cells enriched from blood (not recorded which). The receptors stem from a man between 25 and 39 years old who had recovered from COVID-19.

This chain connects TRBV7-9 to TRBJ2-7; 8 nucleotides agree with TRBD1. The V gene's germline CDR1 is SEHNR and CDR2 FQNEAQ (reference sequence). J gave up 0 bases and V 5 bases, and 0 bases lay outside the gene matches. There are 13 residues in the CDR3. CDR3 bases: TGTGCCAGCAGCGGACAGGGCTCCTACGAGCAGTACTTC. Its translation: CASSGQGSYEQYF.

The chain joins TRBV19 to TRBJ1-1; possibly TRBD1 for D (5 bases). The V end was cut by 3 bases, the J end by 7 bases, with 12 bases between. The CDR3 is made up of 13 amino acids. Per germline, CDR1 LNHDA and CDR2 SQIVND (reference sequence). CDR3 in amino acids: CASSIAGWGEAFF. The DNA for the CDR3 is TGTGCCAGTAGTATTGCAGGGTGGGGTGAAGCTTTCTTT.

The chain joins TRBV7-2 to TRBJ2-1, with 7 bases lining up with TRBD2. From germline, CDR1 is SGHTA and CDR2 FQGNSA. This CDR3 region has 15 residues. J lost 5 bases, V lost 4 bases, and 8 bases had no gene match. The CDR3 DNA is TGTGCCAGCAGCTCCCCCCGCCGGGGGGACAATGAGCAGTTCTTC. It yields the protein CASSSPRRGDNEQFF.

The chain has TRBV7-9 and TRBJ2-2; TRBD1 is a possible D gene (6 bases). This CDR3 region has 17 residues. The V gene's germline CDR1 is SEHNR and CDR2 FQNEAQ (reference sequence). Between the trimmed V and J ends, which lost 2 bases and 2 bases, there was a span of 15 bases. As DNA, the CDR3 is TGTGCCAGCAGCTTAAGGTCAGGGGTCAGAAACACCGGGGAGCTGTTTTTT. Encoded protein: CASSLRSGVRNTGELFF.

In its sample, this clone was seen a few times. The J gene is TRBJ1-2, the V gene TRBV5-1, with a tentative D call TRBD1 (6 bases). CDR3 length equals 13 residues. The V end was cut by 4 bases, the J end by 6 bases, with 13 bases between. Germline CDR1 and CDR2: SGHRS and YFSETQ. In nucleotides, the CDR3 is TGCGCCAGCAGCCCGGAAGGGGGTCATGGCTACACCTTC. It yields the protein CASSPEGGHGYTF.

This rearrangement joins TRBV5-1 to TRBJ2-5, with a tentative D call TRBD1 (6 bases). The CDR3 extends over 16 amino acids. The germline V gene encodes CDR1 SGHRS and CDR2 YFSETQ. The ends were cut back, 0 bases at V and 6 bases at J, with 18 bases in the middle. This CDR3 reads CASSLAAGTSLKTQYF. The CDR3 DNA is TGCGCCAGCAGCTTGGCGGCAGGGACATCCTTAAAGACCCAGTACTTC.

The chain uses TRBV18 and TRBJ1-2; 7 bases map to TRBD1. V lost 3 bases and J lost 6; bases outside the gene matches: 10. Germline V gives CDR1 KGHSH, CDR2 LQKENI. CDR3 length equals 15 residues. This chain's CDR3 is CASSPAIRTGDGYTF. The DNA for the CDR3 is TGTGCCAGCTCACCGGCAATCAGGACAGGAGATGGCTACACCTTC. Based on the CDR3 plus reference TRBV18 and TRBJ1-2, the full variable domain is NAGVMQNPRHLVRRRGQEARLRCSPMKGHSHVYWYRQLPEEGLKFMVYLQKENIIDESGMPKERFSAEFPKEGPSILRIQQVVRGDSAAYFCASSPAIRTGDGYTFGSGTRLTVV.

The rearrangement joins TRBV7-8 to TRBJ2-5; TRBD1 is a possible D gene (5 bases). The CDR3 is 16 amino acids. CDR1 is SGHVS, CDR2 FQNEAQ, per germline. Trimming removed 5 bases at V and 5 bases at J, with 21 bases between. CDR3 protein: CASSLHRIPPLETQYF. In DNA form, the CDR3 reads TGTGCCAGCAGCCTACACAGGATTCCCCCACTGGAGACCCAGTACTTC. Based on the CDR3 plus reference TRBV7-8 and TRBJ2-5, the full variable domain is GAGVSQSPRYKVAKRGQDVALRCDPISGHVSLFWYQQALGQGPEFLTYFQNEAQLDKSGLPSDRFFAERPEGSVSTLKIQRTQQEDSAVYLCASSLHRIPPLETQYFGPGTRLLVL.

This clone was recorded only once. Here the CDR3 reads CASSQRDREQYF. CDR3 nucleotide sequence: TGTGCCAGCAGCCAACGTGACAGAGAGCAGTACTTC. The chain joins TRBV3-1 (or the pseudogene TRBV3-2) to TRBJ2-7; D is possibly TRBD1 (5 bases). This CDR3 contains 12 residues. The germline gives CDR1 LGHDT, CDR2 YNNKEL (reference sequence). The V and J ends lost 2 bases and 7 bases respectively, with 9 bases between them.

This chain joins TRBV5-1 and TRBJ2-1; TRBD1 agrees at 7 bases. Unmatched junction bases numbered 6, after V lost 2 bases and J lost 7 bases. The germline CDR1 and CDR2 sequences are SGHRS and YFSETQ. The CDR3 spans 14 residues. The CDR3, as DNA: TGCGCCAGCAGCTTAGCAGGGGGATGGAATGAGCAGTTCTTC. It yields the protein CASSLAGGWNEQFF. Using reference TRBV5-1 and TRBJ2-1 for the parts outside the CDR3, the full variable domain is KAGVTQTPRYLIKTRGQQVTLSCSPISGHRSVSWYQQTPGQGLQFLFEYFSETQRNKGNFPGRFSGRQFSNSRSEMNVSTLELGDSALYLCASSLAGGWNEQFFGPGTRLTVL.

In this sample, this clone turned up once. This chain joins TRBV2 and TRBJ2-7; 10 bases map to TRBD2. This CDR3 spans 17 amino acids. V trimming: 8 bases; J trimming: 6 bases; junction bases outside the gene matches: 19. The germline V gene has CDR1 SNHLY and CDR2 FYNNEI. The CDR3 coding sequence is TGTGCCAGCCAAAAGCTAACTCTAGCGGGAGAACCTTCCGAGCAGTACTTC. This sequence encodes CASQKLTLAGEPSEQYF.

This rearrangement joins TRBV5-1 to TRBJ1-2; 7 positions agree with TRBD1. Losses at the gene ends were 1 base for V and 4 bases for J; bases not matched to a gene: 1. CDR1 and CDR2 from the germline V gene are SGHRS and YFSETQ. This CDR3 spans 13 amino acids. The CDR3 sequence: CASSLRDSYGYTF. The CDR3 DNA sequence: TGCGCCAGCAGCTTGAGGGACAGCTATGGCTACACCTTC. Variable domain in full (rest from reference TRBV5-1 and TRBJ1-2): KAGVTQTPRYLIKTRGQQVTLSCSPISGHRSVSWYQQTPGQGLQFLFEYFSETQRNKGNFPGRFSGRQFSNSRSEMNVSTLELGDSALYLCASSLRDSYGYTFGSGTRLTVV.

This chain links TRBV9 with TRBJ2-5; possible D gene TRBD2, 5 bases. There are 12 residues in the CDR3. Trimming stripped 4 bases from V and 5 bases from J, with 9 bases between. CDR1 and CDR2 (germline): SGDLS, YYNGEE. The CDR3: CASSTTGETQYF. For the CDR3, the DNA is TGTGCCAGCAGCACCACGGGGGAGACCCAGTACTTC. The full variable domain, with the rest looked up from reference TRBV9 and TRBJ2-5, is DSGVTQTPKHLITATGQRVTLRCSPRSGDLSVYWYQQSLDQGLQFLIQYYNGEERAKGNILERFSAQQFPDLHSELNLSSLELGDSALYFCASSTTGETQYFGPGTRLLVL.

The chain couples TRBV27 to TRBJ2-3, with D perhaps TRBD1 (5 bases). The germline gives CDR1 MNHEY, CDR2 SMNVEV (reference sequence). The CDR3 totals 14 residues. V gave up 3 bases and J gave up 4 bases, with 11 bases separating them. The CDR3 DNA is TGTGCCAGCAGTTTCAGGGTAGCACCAGATACGCAGTATTTT. As protein: CASSFRVAPDTQYF.